The 27 T cell receptor beta chains reported below all come from one sample, sequenced in a study of vaccination and CD4 T cells after COVID-19. Indicated treatment: roughly 10-day PBMC culture with coronavirus spike peptide pools or control peptides (ViraFEST assay). During the years 2011-2018, before the COVID-19 pandemic, the unexposed donor's CD4+ T cells were collected. An Oncomine TCR Beta short-read assay was used to sequence the DNA from cultured CD4+ T cells. MiXCR, run by TCRdb on the PCR reads, gives a single entry per CDR3 protein. This sample has around 2,700 distinct CDR3 sequences, with around 39% found just once. What these receptors recognize is not known. Sequenced: CD4+ T cells from blood, cultured in vitro. These receptors were collected from a human donor in good health.

The chain uses TRBV20-1 and TRBJ2-3; TRBD1 matches 11 bases. The germline V gene has CDR1 DFQATT and CDR2 SNEGSKA (reference sequence). J was trimmed by 8 bases and V by 6 bases; bases with no gene match: 10. The CDR3 runs 14 residues. CDR3 region: CSATRDRGLGTQYF. CDR3 bases: TGCAGTGCAACAAGGGACAGGGGGTTGGGTACGCAGTATTTT.

By share, this clonotype counts as medium-sized. The genes are TRBV27 and TRBJ1-3; TRBD1 matches 7 bases. This CDR3 is 15 amino acids long. J was trimmed by 0 bases and V by 6 bases; bases with no gene match: 5. From germline, CDR1 is MNHEY and CDR2 SMNVEV (reference sequence). The CDR3, as DNA: TGTGCCAGCAGCCGACAGGGTAGCTCTGGAAACACCATATATTTT. This translates into CASSRQGSSGNTIYF.

This clonotype was recorded a few times. The chain combines TRBV15 with TRBJ2-6; D is uncertain. Germline V CDR1 and CDR2: LNHNV, YYDKDF (reference sequence). V was pared by 5 bases and J by 0 bases, with 14 bases between. The CDR3 sequence is 17 residues long. CDR3 nucleotide sequence: TGTGCCACCAGCCCACCGGGCAGCCTCTCTGGGGCCAACGTCCTGACTTTC. Translating it yields CATSPPGSLSGANVLTF.

As to this clonotype: Just one base apart from a much larger clone, this may be a read error. The chain couples TRBV15 to TRBJ1-5; TRBD1 matches 9 bases. The CDR3 runs 16 residues. The V gene's germline CDR1 is LNHNV and CDR2 YYDKDF (reference sequence). CDR3 loop: CATSREDRGHNQLQHF. CDR3 nucleotide sequence: TGTGCCACCAGCAGGGAGGACAGGGGACACAATCAGCTCCAGCATTTT. The complete variable domain, with remaining parts taken from reference TRBV15 and TRBJ1-5, reads DAMVIQNPRYQVTQFGKPVTLSCSQTLNHNVMYWYQQKSSQAPKLLFHYYDKDFNNEADTPDNFQSRRPNTSFCFLDIRSPGLGDTAMYLCATSREDRGHNQLQHFGDGTRLSIL.

The rearrangement uses TRBV11-1 and TRBJ1-1, with D tentatively TRBD1 (6 bases). V lost 4 bases and J lost 7, with 19 bases in between. Germline V CDR1 and CDR2: SGHAT, FQDESV (reference sequence). The CDR3 is 15 amino acids. CDR3 loop: CASSWAGDTTFEAFF. CDR3 DNA: TGTGCCAGCAGCTGGGCGGGGGACACGACGTTTGAAGCTTTCTTT.

The CDR3, as DNA: TGTGCCAGCAGCTCACTAGCGGGAACAGATACGCAGTATTTT. Protein sequence: CASSSLAGTDTQYF. The chain is built from TRBV3-1 and TRBJ2-3; 10 positions match TRBD2. The germline V gene has CDR1 LGHDT and CDR2 YNNKEL (reference sequence). J gave up 3 bases and V 5 bases, and 2 bases lay outside the gene matches. The CDR3 is 14 amino acids.

V usage is TRBV7-3 and J usage is TRBJ2-3, with 8 bases lining up with TRBD2. Per germline, CDR1 SGHTA and CDR2 FQGTGA. The CDR3 covers 15 residues. J was trimmed by 4 bases and V by 1 base; bases with no gene match: 4. The CDR3 DNA sequence: TGTGCCAGCAGCTTAATCGGGGGGGCCCCAGATACGCAGTATTTT. Amino acid sequence: CASSLIGGAPDTQYF. Full variable domain (outside the CDR3, taken from reference TRBV7-3 and TRBJ2-3): GAGVSQTPSNKVTEKGKYVELRCDPISGHTALYWYRQSLGQGPEFLIYFQGTGAADDSGLPNDRFFAVRPEGSVSTLKIQRTERGDSAVYLCASSLIGGAPDTQYFGPGTRLTVL.

CDR3 DNA: TGCAGTGCTAGAGACGGGACTAGCGGGAGTGGGATAGATACGCAGTATTTT. This translates into CSARDGTSGSGIDTQYF. This chain joins TRBV20-1 and TRBJ2-3; TRBD2 matches at 14 bases. CDR1 and CDR2 from the germline V gene are DFQATT and SNEGSKA (reference sequence). J lost 5 bases, V lost 0 bases, and 7 bases had no gene match. There are 17 residues in the CDR3.

This clonotype was seen a single time. The rearrangement joins TRBV6-2 or TRBV6-3 to TRBJ2-7; D may be TRBD1 (6 bases). Between the trimmed V and J ends, which lost 4 bases and 0 bases, there was a span of 16 bases. Germline CDR1 and CDR2: MNHEY and SVGEGT. The CDR3 contains 16 residues. Written as DNA, the CDR3 is TGTGCCAGCAGTTCGCCCGGGACACTAACCTCCTACGAGCAGTACTTC. Its translation: CASSSPGTLTSYEQYF.

The rearrangement joins TRBV12-2 to TRBJ2-2; TRBD2 is the table's D call and was not checked against the DNA. TRBV12-2 constitutes a pseudogene. There are 14 residues in the CDR3. CDR3 sequence: CASRTSSNTGELFF. CDR3 nucleotides: TGTGCAAGTCGGACTAGCTCAAACACCGGGGAGCTGTTTTTT.

This clonotype has a handful of counts. V is TRBV7-8 and J is TRBJ2-7, with D uncertain. The CDR3 loop spans 15 amino acids. The germline V gene has CDR1 SGHVS and CDR2 FQNEAQ. V was cut by 8 bases and J by 6 bases, with 23 bases left in between. Written as DNA, the CDR3 is TGTGCCAGCCACTCAAAGGACGGCCAAGGGCTCGAGCAGTACTTC. Protein product: CASHSKDGQGLEQYF.

The chain joins TRBV6-1 to TRBJ1-2; D unclear. Germline CDR1 and CDR2: MNHNS and SASEGT. V lost 0 bases and J 3 bases, leaving 8 bases between the germline ends. CDR3 length: 14 residues. The CDR3, as DNA: TGTGCCAGCAGTGAAGCCTCAAGGTACTATGGCTACACCTTC. Translated, it gives CASSEASRYYGYTF.

The chain links TRBV19 to TRBJ2-7; a possible D gene is TRBD2 (6 bases). CDR3 length: 14 residues. Trimming removed 3 bases from V and 1 base from J, with 10 bases in between. Germline V gene data show CDR1 as LNHDA and CDR2 as SQIVND (reference sequence). CDR3 DNA: TGTGCCAGTAGTATCAGGGCGGGATCCTACGAGCAGTACTTC. Encoded protein: CASSIRAGSYEQYF. Variable domain in full (rest from reference TRBV19 and TRBJ2-7): DGGITQSPKYLFRKEGQNVTLSCEQNLNHDAMYWYRQDPGQGLRLIYYSQIVNDFQKGDIAEGYSVSREKKESFPLTVTSAQKNPTAFYLCASSIRAGSYEQYFGPGTRLTVT.

This chain joins TRBV5-1 and TRBJ2-5, with 11 bases lining up with TRBD2. The CDR3 extends over 14 amino acids. V lost 4 bases and J lost 4; bases outside the gene matches: 3. CDR1 and CDR2 from the germline V gene are SGHRS and YFSETQ. The CDR3 reads CASSTGTSGETQYF. The DNA for the CDR3 is TGCGCCAGCAGCACCGGGACTAGCGGAGAGACCCAGTACTTC.

The V and J genes are TRBV6-1 and TRBJ1-2; 8 nucleotides agree with TRBD1. The CDR3 consists of 16 residues. J gave up 5 bases and V 7 bases, and 15 bases lay outside the gene matches. Germline values: CDR1 MNHNS, CDR2 SASEGT. CDR3 sequence reads: CASTPGQAIPIYGYTF. For the CDR3, the DNA is TGTGCCAGCACCCCGGGACAGGCGATCCCTATTTATGGCTACACCTTC.

V and J are TRBV19 and TRBJ1-6, with D maybe TRBD1 (6 bases). The CDR3 loop spans 17 amino acids. Germline values: CDR1 LNHDA, CDR2 SQIVND (reference sequence). The germline V and J ends were trimmed by 5 bases and 7 bases, with 21 bases remaining between them. As DNA, the CDR3 is TGTGCCAGTAGTCAAGAGCTTTCCTTAAGGGGGAATTCACCCCTCCACTTT. Translation gives CASSQELSLRGNSPLHF.

V and J are TRBV7-3 and TRBJ2-2; D is unresolved. The V gene lost 2 bases and the J gene lost 9 bases, with 10 bases spanning the gap. CDR1 and CDR2 from the germline V gene are SGHTA and FQGTGA. This CDR3 has 13 residues. This chain's CDR3 is CASSLGPGRELFF. CDR3 nucleotides: TGTGCCAGCAGCTTAGGGCCAGGCCGGGAGCTGTTTTTT.

The chain uses TRBV7-8 and TRBJ2-3; 13 bases line up with TRBD2. V shed 5 bases, J shed 2 bases, and the junction held 13 bases outside the gene matches. Germline V gene data show CDR1 as SGHVS and CDR2 as FQNEAQ. The CDR3 extends over 19 amino acids. In DNA, the CDR3 is TGTGCCAGCAGCCCCCTGACTAGCGGGGGGAATGTAAACACAGATACGCAGTATTTT. Its protein product is CASSPLTSGGNVNTDTQYF.

This clonotype has just a few counts. The rearrangement joins TRBV2 to TRBJ1-3, with 10 bases identical to TRBD1. Germline V lookup: CDR1 SNHLY, CDR2 FYNNEI. The CDR3 has 15 residues. The ends lost 6 bases at V and 2 bases at J; junction bases unmatched: 4. The CDR3 is CASRPGQGTGNTIYF. CDR3 nucleotide sequence: TGTGCCAGCAGGCCGGGACAGGGGACTGGAAACACCATATATTTT.

The chain couples TRBV24-1 to TRBJ1-2; D gene unclear. CDR1 is KGHDR and CDR2 is SFDVKD in the germline V gene. CDR3 size: 16 residues. Trimming shortened V by 3 bases and J by 3 bases, and 16 bases separated the two germline ends. CDR3 in amino acids: CATSDRGRGSHYGYTF. The CDR3 DNA reads as TGTGCCACCAGTGATCGCGGACGGGGTTCGCACTATGGCTACACCTTC.

This clonotype appeared a few times. The CDR3 spells CATSRDGGTTNEKLFF. CDR3 in DNA: TGTGCCACCAGCAGAGATGGCGGCACAACTAATGAAAAACTGTTTTTT. The chain couples TRBV15 to TRBJ1-4; D remains ambiguous. Trimming removed 0 bases from V and 0 bases from J, with 8 bases in between. CDR3 length: 16 amino acids. Germline CDR1 and CDR2: LNHNV and YYDKDF (reference sequence).

The chain employs TRBV7-2 and TRBJ1-5, with D possibly TRBD1 on 5 matching bases. Trimming left V 4 bases short and J 6 bases short, with 7 bases between. The CDR3 has 12 residues. Germline V gives CDR1 SGHTA, CDR2 FQGNSA. The CDR3 nucleotides read TGTGCCAGCAGCTGGGGGGGTCAGCCCCAGCATTTT. It is translated as CASSWGGQPQHF.

This chain joins TRBV6-4 and TRBJ2-3, with 7 bases aligning to TRBD1. CDR1 and CDR2 from the germline V gene are MRHNA and SNTAGT. The CDR3 contains 16 residues. After removal of 2 bases from V and 2 bases from J, the junction contained 7 bases not matched to a gene. For the CDR3, the DNA is TGTGCCAGCAGTGACACAAAGGGGACAGCCACAGATACGCAGTATTTT. Translated: CASSDTKGTATDTQYF.

This clonotype was counted only a few times. The chain joins TRBV7-9 to TRBJ1-1; a possible D gene is TRBD1 (6 bases). The CDR3 totals 14 residues. V lost 5 bases, J lost 4 bases, and 14 bases lay in between. CDR1 is SEHNR and CDR2 is FQNEAQ in the germline V gene (reference sequence). CDR3 amino acids: CASSLRQASTEAFF. In DNA form, the CDR3 reads TGTGCCAGCAGCCTCAGACAGGCCTCCACTGAAGCTTTCTTT.

This clonotype is large (0.1 to 1%) in the sample. The gene calls are TRBV20-1 and TRBJ1-2; D gene uncertain. The germline V gene has CDR1 DFQATT and CDR2 SNEGSKA (reference sequence). Trimming took off 1 base at V and 3 bases at J, with 3 bases between the two ends. This CDR3 comprises 11 residues. This CDR3 reads CSARVDYGYTF. DNA for the CDR3: TGCAGTGCTAGAGTGGACTATGGCTACACCTTC.

This clonotype was detected a few times. V gene TRBV7-9 combines with J gene TRBJ1-2; D is possibly TRBD1 (6 bases). Germline CDR1 is SEHNR and CDR2 is FQNEAQ (reference sequence). This CDR3 spans 15 amino acids. Trimming cost V 6 bases and J 5 bases, with 19 bases left between them. The CDR3 DNA reads TGTGCCAGCAGTCCAATTGGGGGGGCTGGGTATGGCTACACCTTC. Protein sequence: CASSPIGGAGYGYTF.

The rearrangement joins TRBV7-9 to TRBJ1-2; 8 bases agree with TRBD1. J gave up 6 bases and V 5 bases, and 5 bases lay outside the gene matches. CDR3 length: 13 amino acids. The germline V gene encodes CDR1 SEHNR and CDR2 FQNEAQ (reference sequence). Here the CDR3 DNA reads TGTGCCAGCAGCGAGGACAGGGCGAATGGCTACACCTTC. Translating it yields CASSEDRANGYTF.